This is a list of T cell receptor beta chains from one sample in a study of control samples from healthy donors and cancer patients. This table comes from immunoSEQ multiplex PCR, and its TCRdb copy is limited to in-frame clones, with some not included. The profile shows around 94,000 clones, about 88% of them singletons. Sequencing was carried out using blood. The receptors shown here come from a woman in her fifties or sixties in good health. Each CDR3 is given with its conserved first and last residue. D genes are given only for firm matches. Rows give clone size only sometimes, using once, few, many, or a class for an expanded clone.

J: TRBJ1-3
length: 15
size: NA
D: NA
V: TRBV18
DNA: TGTGCCAGCTCGACCGGGACGTCCTCTGGAAACACCATATATTTT
CDR3: CASSTGTSSGNTIYF

J: TRBJ1-1
length: 13
size: NA
D: NA
V: TRBV15
DNA: TGTGCCACCAGCTTAGGACCGAACACTGAAGCTTTCTTT
CDR3: CATSLGPNTEAFF

J: TRBJ1-1
length: 14
size: NA
D: NA
V: TRBV19
DNA: TGTGCCAGTAGCCCTTCGGACTCGAGGGCAGGAGCTTTCTTT
CDR3: CASSPSDSRAGAFF

J: TRBJ1-3
length: 16
size: once
D: TRBD1
V: TRBV11-2
DNA: TGTGCCAGCAGCCTTCAGACAGGGTCCTCTGGAAACACCATATATTTT
CDR3: CASSLQTGSSGNTIYF

J: TRBJ1-2
length: 16
size: NA
D: NA
V: TRBV28
DNA: TGTGCCAGCAGTCCCGGGGGGACGGTCCCTAACTATGGCTACACCTTC
CDR3: CASSPGGTVPNYGYTF

J: TRBJ1-5
length: 13
size: NA
D: NA
V: TRBV19
DNA: TGTGCCAGTAGTTCTCAAAACAATCAGCCCCAGCATTTT
CDR3: CASSSQNNQPQHF

J: TRBJ2-7
length: 15
size: NA
D: NA
V: TRBV11-2
DNA: TGTGCCAGCAGCTCAGTAACAGGGTTTGGACGCGAGCAGTACTTC
CDR3: CASSSVTGFGREQYF

J: TRBJ2-3
length: 14
size: NA
D: NA
V: TRBV14
DNA: TGTGCCAGCAGCCAAGGAGGGGGCACAGATACGCAGTATTTT
CDR3: CASSQGGGTDTQYF

J: TRBJ1-2
length: 12
size: NA
D: NA
V: TRBV2
DNA: TGTGCCAGCAGTGAAGGGGTGTATGGCTACACCTTC
CDR3: CASSEGVYGYTF

J: TRBJ1-1
length: 14
size: NA
D: NA
V: TRBV27
DNA: TGTGCCAGCAGTTTTTTCGGCAGGGACACTGAAGCTTTCTTT
CDR3: CASSFFGRDTEAFF

J: TRBJ1-2
length: 14
size: NA
D: NA
V: TRBV25-1
DNA: TGTGCCAGCAGTGACAGACCTGAGATTTATGGCTACACCTTC
CDR3: CASSDRPEIYGYTF

J: TRBJ1-5
length: 14
size: NA
D: NA
V: TRBV7-2
DNA: TGTGCCAGCAGCTTAGTGGGCTTAAATCAGCCCCAGCATTTT
CDR3: CASSLVGLNQPQHF

J: TRBJ1-5
length: 14
size: NA
D: NA
V: TRBV6-5
DNA: TGTGCCAGCAGGGGGGGGGTTTCACATCAGCCCCAGCATTTT
CDR3: CASRGGVSHQPQHF

J: TRBJ1-2
length: 14
size: NA
D: NA
V: TRBV6-5
DNA: TGTGCCAGCAGTTACGGGGGGGATAACTATGGCTACACCTTC
CDR3: CASSYGGDNYGYTF

J: TRBJ2-3
length: 15
size: NA
D: NA
V: TRBV19
DNA: TGTGCCAGTAGTGCCGGCGTCGGGGTCACAGATACGCAGTATTTT
CDR3: CASSAGVGVTDTQYF

J: TRBJ2-3
length: 19
size: NA
D: TRBD2
V: TRBV4-3
DNA: TGCGCCAGCAGCCAAGGTGGTTCTAGCGGGGCTTCTATCACAGATACGCAGTATTTT
CDR3: CASSQGGSSGASITDTQYF

J: TRBJ1-4
length: 15
size: NA
D: TRBD1
V: TRBV6-6
DNA: TGTGCCAGCAGGCGGCAGACAGGGAATGCTGAAAAACTGTTTTTT
CDR3: CASRRQTGNAEKLFF